This TCR beta chain derives from a study of T-cell memory formation after mild COVID-19. Study-level results: Among CD4+ contracting clones, most were CM and EM, and CD8+ ones EMRA.

This clonotype was counted a few times. What it recognizes is unknown. Using its own MiXCR run on the 5' RACE reads, TCRdb lists one record per CDR3 protein. This sample carries a few hundred thousand distinct CDR3 sequences, roughly a tenth of them seen once, and the ten largest clones take 22%. V lost 2 bases, J lost 8 bases, and 10 bases stayed unmatched. The CDR3 spans 16 residues. Germline CDR1 and CDR2: MGHRA and YSYEKL. The sequence was collected from a man between 18 and 29 years old who had mild COVID-19 (a few samples of this study predate the infection). Cell type and time point are not known. The source material was PBMCs or a T cell subset sorted from them (not recorded which). The rearrangement joins TRBV4-1 to TRBJ2-1, with 9 positions matching TRBD1. The CDR3 region is CASSQRGQGGDDEQFF. Written as DNA, the CDR3 is TGCGCCAGCAGCCAACGGGGACAGGGCGGGGATGATGAGCAGTTCTTC.